This T cell receptor beta chain was documented in a study of blood T cell repertoires in COVID-19. Sequencing used immunoSEQ multiplex PCR; TCRdb keeps in-frame clones, though not all of them. This table has 150,000 to 200,000 clones, nearly 80% appearing once. Trimming removed 3 bases at V and 4 bases at J, with 9 bases between. CDR3 size: 13 residues. The sequence was obtained from a woman of 80 years or more with acute or convalescent COVID-19. Sequenced sample: peripheral blood. The rearrangement joins TRBV12-3 or TRBV12-4 to TRBJ1-2; D is uncertain. CDR3 sequence: CASSFGLAYGYTF. The CDR3, as DNA: TGTGCCAGCAGTTTCGGACTTGCCTATGGCTACACCTTC.